The next 10 T cell receptor beta chains were all read from a single sample in a study of T cells in Graves' hyperthyroidism and ophthalmopathy. Amplified TCR beta CDR3 regions came from RNA transcripts. TCR CDR3 regions were first amplified by RT-PCR with HTBI primers. Using its own MiXCR run on the multiplex PCR reads, TCRdb lists one record per CDR3 protein. Of about 500,000 distinct CDR3 sequences in the sample, about 15% were seen once. The sequenced sample was blood. These receptor sequences come from a woman aged 25 to 39 with Graves' ophthalmopathy.

This clonotype was seen many times. This chain joins TRBV29-1 and TRBJ1-2; weak D call: TRBD1 (5 bases). There are 15 residues in the CDR3. V was clipped by 6 bases and J by 4 bases, with 21 bases between them. The germline V gene has CDR1 SQVTM and CDR2 ANQGSEA. The CDR3 DNA sequence: TGCAGCGTCGACCCCAACAGCGGGGCCACCTATGGCTACACCTTC. Protein sequence: CSVDPNSGATYGYTF. The whole variable domain, filled in from reference TRBV29-1 and TRBJ1-2, reads SAVISQKPSRDICQRGTSLTIQCQVDSQVTMMFWYRQQPGQSLTLIATANQGSEATYESGFVIDKFPISRPNLTFSTLTVSNMSPEDSSIYLCSVDPNSGATYGYTFGSGTRLTVV.

With respect to this clonotype: Compared with germline, one end of the junction differs, possibly owing to a read error. CDR3 nucleotides: TGTGCCAGCACAAATGCCGGCAGCCTCTTT. It is translated as CASTNAGSLF. The chain recombines TRBV27 with TRBJ1-1, with D unresolved. Germline lookup yields CDR1 MNHEY and CDR2 SMNVEV (reference sequence). The CDR3 spans 10 residues.

This clonotype appeared a few times. The chain employs TRBV4-3 and TRBJ1-4, with D possibly matching TRBD1 (5 bases). V was trimmed by 8 bases and J by 0 bases, leaving 22 bases between them. Germline loops: CDR1 LGHNA, CDR2 YSLEER. The CDR3 length is 18 residues. CDR3 sequence reads: CASGQYRWEASTNEKLFF. CDR3 bases: TGCGCCAGCGGACAATACAGGTGGGAGGCGTCAACTAATGAAAAACTGTTTTTT.

In its sample, this clonotype was seen once. The rearrangement uses TRBV24-1 and TRBJ2-3, with 8 bases fitting TRBD2. The CDR3 runs 14 residues. The germline gives CDR1 KGHDR, CDR2 SFDVKD. V trimming: 10 bases; J trimming: 4 bases; junction bases outside the gene matches: 9. CDR3 sequence (DNA): TGTGCCACTGATAGCGGGACGGTCGCAGATACGCAGTATTTT. Residues: CATDSGTVADTQYF.

The V gene is TRBV5-8, the J gene TRBJ2-3; 9 bases map to TRBD1. The CDR3 contains 14 residues. The junction had 8 bases not matched to a gene; V was cut back by 4 bases and J by 8 bases. From germline, CDR1 is SGHTS and CDR2 YDEGEE. The CDR3 DNA reads as TGTGCCAGCAGCCGGACAGGGGCAAGGGGTACGCAGTATTTT. It encodes CASSRTGARGTQYF.

This clonotype was seen repeatedly, ten times or more. V is TRBV28 and J is TRBJ2-1; tentative D call: TRBD1 (5 bases). V lost 3 bases and J lost 11, with 14 bases in between. In germline, CDR1 is MDHEN, CDR2 SYDVKM. The CDR3 sequence is 13 residues long. DNA for the CDR3: TGTGCCAGCAGTTTCGGCAGGGTCTACCAGCAGTTCTTC. This codes for CASSFGRVYQQFF.

The chain links TRBV7-9 to TRBJ2-2; D gene unclear. The CDR3 contains 14 residues. Germline CDR1 and CDR2: SEHNR and FQNEAQ (reference sequence). The V end was cut by 2 bases, the J end by 6 bases, with 10 bases between. The CDR3 sequence: CASSLFRPPGELFF. CDR3 bases: TGTGCCAGCAGCTTATTCCGTCCTCCCGGGGAGCTGTTTTTT.

The chain couples TRBV11-2 to TRBJ1-3; 7 positions match TRBD1. Trimming at V came to 0 bases and at J to 2 bases, leaving 16 bases not matched to a gene. The V gene's germline CDR1 is SGHAT and CDR2 FQNNGV. The CDR3 has 20 amino acids. The CDR3 loop reads CASSLDGPPKKGAPGNTIYF. CDR3 nucleotides: TGTGCCAGCAGCTTAGACGGCCCCCCGAAGAAGGGGGCGCCTGGAAACACCATATATTTT. Looking up the rest from reference TRBV11-2 and TRBJ1-3 gives the full variable domain: EAGVAQSPRYKIIEKRQSVAFWCNPISGHATLYWYQQILGQGPKLLIQFQNNGVVDDSQLPKDRFSAERLKGVDSTLKIQPAKLEDSAVYLCASSLDGPPKKGAPGNTIYFGEGSWLTVV.

This clonotype was seen at least ten times. V and J are TRBV3-1 and TRBJ2-2; 9 bases are shared with TRBD2. The CDR3 contains 15 residues. Trimming removed 1 base from V and 7 bases from J; junction bases left unmatched: 4. Germline V gene data show CDR1 as LGHDT and CDR2 as YNNKEL (reference sequence). This CDR3 is CASSQGGRAFGELFF. In DNA form, the CDR3 reads TGTGCCAGCAGCCAAGGCGGGAGGGCCTTCGGGGAGCTGTTTTTT.

This clonotype was detected ten times or more. This rearrangement joins TRBV7-9 to TRBJ2-7; D not resolved. V was clipped by 6 bases and J by 1 base, with 16 bases between them. CDR1 SEHNR and CDR2 FQNEAQ come from the germline V gene (reference sequence). There are 15 residues in the CDR3. Written as DNA, the CDR3 is TGTGCCAGCAGTTCCAGTCCCGGACCTTCCTACGAGCAGTACTTC. Its protein is CASSSSPGPSYEQYF.